The 8 T cell receptor beta chains below were found in one sample sequenced in a study of T cell responses to AZD1222 COVID-19 vaccine (TCRdb year 2021). This sample's time point label indicates: baseline before first vaccination. Library preparation was by the immunoSEQ multiplex PCR assay. TCRdb retrieved this table from immuneACCESS and kept in-frame rearrangements only. Not all clones are present; in checked studies, unresolved V genes account for under half, and no reason is known for the remainder. The sample table records roughly 100,000 clones; about nine tenths of these occur just once. The ten largest clonotypes hold about 1.5% of the sample. The sequences come from peripheral blood, collected on day 0 of AZD1222 vaccination. The receptors derive from an adult in good health.

CDR3 sequence reads: CASSVWAGSGNTIYF. The CDR3 nucleotides read TGTGCCAGCAGCGTTTGGGCGGGCTCTGGAAACACCATATATTTT. V gene TRBV9 combines with J gene TRBJ1-3; D gene uncertain. Trimming left V 2 bases short and J 0 bases short, with 9 bases between. This CDR3 has 15 amino acids. The germline V gene encodes CDR1 SGDLS and CDR2 YYNGEE.

This clone turned up a few times. The chain recombines TRBV6-5 with TRBJ2-7, with unresolved D. Trimming took off 6 bases at V and 2 bases at J, with 5 bases between the two ends. This CDR3 region has 11 residues. Germline CDR1 MNHEY, CDR2 SVGAGI. The CDR3 region is CASRAAYEQYF. CDR3 DNA sequence: TGTGCCAGCAGAGCAGCCTACGAGCAGTACTTC.

This chain's CDR3 is CASSLLQNNEKLFF. The CDR3 DNA sequence: TGTGCCAGCAGCTTGTTACAGAATAATGAAAAACTGTTTTTT. The J gene is TRBJ1-4, the V gene TRBV5-6; D is undetermined. Germline lookup yields CDR1 SGHDT and CDR2 YYEEEE. The CDR3 runs 14 residues. V gave up 1 base and J gave up 4 bases, with 8 bases separating them.

The chain uses TRBV25-1 and TRBJ2-5; D is possibly TRBD1 (6 bases). The CDR3 covers 16 residues. Trimming removed 3 bases at V and 4 bases at J, with 18 bases between. Germline CDR1 and CDR2: MGHDK and SYGVNS. As DNA, the CDR3 is TGTGCCAGCAGTGACAACAGGGACCCGTGGGGAGAGACCCAGTACTTC. Residues: CASSDNRDPWGETQYF.

The chain combines TRBV27 with TRBJ1-1, with 9 positions matching TRBD1. The V gene end was trimmed by 1 base and the J gene end by 3 bases; junction bases not matched to a gene: 9. Per germline, CDR1 MNHEY and CDR2 SMNVEV (reference sequence). This CDR3 spans 17 amino acids. The CDR3 bases are TGTGCCAGCAGTTTATTCCCCTCGACAGGGGGGTACACTGAAGCTTTCTTT. Translated: CASSLFPSTGGYTEAFF.

V and J are TRBV7-9 and TRBJ2-2, with a tentative D call TRBD1 (6 bases). The ends were cut back, 4 bases at V and 4 bases at J, with 16 bases in the middle. Per germline, CDR1 SEHNR and CDR2 FQNEAQ (reference sequence). CDR3 length: 16 residues. CDR3 amino acids: CASSSIPGQLTGELFF. CDR3 in DNA: TGTGCCAGCAGCTCGATCCCGGGACAACTCACCGGGGAGCTGTTTTTT.

This chain links TRBV4-1 with TRBJ1-1; the D gene is possibly TRBD1 (5 bases). The germline gives CDR1 MGHRA, CDR2 YSYEKL. The CDR3 extends over 15 amino acids. The V and J ends lost 4 bases and 2 bases respectively, with 14 bases between them. The CDR3 is CASSPLEQDNTEAFF. CDR3 sequence (DNA): TGCGCCAGCAGCCCCTTGGAACAGGACAACACTGAAGCTTTCTTT.

The rearrangement uses TRBV30 and TRBJ1-2, with D uncertain. Germline assignment: CDR1 GTSNPN and CDR2 SVGIG (reference sequence). The V and J ends lost 6 bases and 6 bases respectively, with 23 bases between them. The CDR3 is 15 amino acids. CDR3 in DNA: TGTGCCTGCGCCTATCCCTACATGACCAGCCATGGCTACACCTTC. Translated, it gives CACAYPYMTSHGYTF.